The clone carrying this T cell receptor (beta chain) turned up a few times. CDR1 and CDR2 (germline): SGHNT, YYREEE (reference sequence). Trimming removed 4 bases from V and 5 bases from J; junction bases left unmatched: 2. This CDR3 has 12 residues. This sample is drawn from a study of blood T cell repertoires in COVID-19. Per the study methods: Nucleated cell counts were estimated from reference gene primer amplification. Here immunoSEQ multiplex PCR was the method, and the copy in TCRdb shows in-frame clones only, minus some. For V, J and clone size, that table is used; D and trimming come from the DNA. The top ten clones hold more than 2% of a sample with over 300,000 clones, 70% to 90% of them seen once. What the recovered Cohort 3 donors had was two negative PCRs, clearance, or symptom resolution.

J is TRBJ2-7 and V is TRBV5-4; TRBD1 agrees at 8 bases. This clonotype was obtained from a young man who had recovered from COVID-19. Sequenced input: PBMCs or T cells enriched from blood (not recorded which). This CDR3 is CASSADRDEQYF. The DNA of the CDR3 is TGTGCCAGCAGCGCGGACAGGGACGAGCAGTACTTC.